Each of the 7 T cell receptor beta chains below was sequenced from the same sample in a study of molecular identifiers for immune sequencing clone quantification. TCRdb recomputed calls from the PCR reads with MiXCR, one row per CDR3 protein. The sample consists of approximately 680,000 distinct CDR3 sequences, 25% of them appearing once. Material: naive CD8+ T cells from blood, with Jurkat cell RNA spiked in. Subset indicated: FACS-sorted CD8+CD4-CCR7+CD45RA+ naive T cells. The source is a human donor in good health. Some libraries in this study had Jurkat cell RNA spiked in.

Ten or more counts support this clonotype. This rearrangement joins TRBV7-9 to TRBJ1-1; D is unresolved. The V end was cut by 4 bases, the J end by 1 base, with 10 bases between. Germline V CDR1 and CDR2: SEHNR, FQNEAQ (reference sequence). CDR3 length: 14 residues. The CDR3 reads CASSSFTPNTEAFF. The CDR3 DNA sequence: TGTGCCAGCAGCTCATTTACACCGAACACTGAAGCTTTCTTT.

This clonotype was counted ten times or more. The V gene is TRBV4-1, the J gene TRBJ2-5, with TRBD2 as a possible D gene (5 bases). V was shortened by 0 bases and J by 1 base, with 6 bases between the two germline ends. Per the germline V gene, CDR1 is MGHRA and CDR2 is YSYEKL. This CDR3 has 14 amino acids. The CDR3 region has the DNA TGCGCCAGCAGCCAAGACCGGGGCCAAGAGACCCAGTACTTC. Encoded protein: CASSQDRGQETQYF.

This clonotype has more than one count but fewer than ten. One junction end does not reproduce the germline sequence, and a read error may be involved. The rearrangement uses TRBV12-3 or TRBV12-4 and TRBJ1-1; no firm D call. The CDR3 length is 15 residues. The CDR3 nucleotides are TGTGCCAGCAGCCGATTAAAGACATCGAACCCTGAAGCTTTCTTT. It is translated as CASSRLKTSNPEAFF.

This clonotype was seen ten or more times. This sequence joins TRBV2 and TRBJ2-7; D gene ambiguous. Germline values: CDR1 SNHLY, CDR2 FYNNEI. V lost 8 bases and J lost 9, with 20 bases in between. CDR3 length: 13 residues. The CDR3 DNA reads as TGTGCCAGCCTGGACCTGGTTCTCTCCGTGCAGTACTTC. Protein product: CASLDLVLSVQYF.

This clonotype was seen at least ten times. The V gene is TRBV9, the J gene TRBJ1-5; D is undetermined. The CDR3 totals 14 residues. V lost 0 bases, J lost 9 bases, and 13 bases lay in between. Germline V gene data show CDR1 as SGDLS and CDR2 as YYNGEE. CDR3: CASSVDGELRPQHF. DNA of the CDR3: TGTGCCAGCAGCGTAGACGGGGAGCTCCGGCCCCAGCATTTT. The entire variable domain, with the rest obtained from reference TRBV9 and TRBJ1-5, is as follows: DSGVTQTPKHLITATGQRVTLRCSPRSGDLSVYWYQQSLDQGLQFLIQYYNGEERAKGNILERFSAQQFPDLHSELNLSSLELGDSALYFCASSVDGELRPQHFGDGTRLSIL.

The CDR3 bases are TGTGCTAGTGGCCAGGACAGGGGCCTGTACAATGAGCAGTTCTTC. This sequence encodes CASGQDRGLYNEQFF. The chain links TRBV12-5 to TRBJ2-1, with 9 bases matching TRBD1. The CDR3 loop spans 15 amino acids. Trimming removed 6 bases from V and 4 bases from J; junction bases left unmatched: 7. Per germline, CDR1 LGHNT and CDR2 FRNRAP.

This clonotype was observed a few times. This chain links TRBV6-2 or TRBV6-3 with TRBJ1-2; weak D call: TRBD1 (5 bases). V was cut by 6 bases and J by 3 bases, with 23 bases left in between. The CDR3 sequence is 17 residues long. In germline, CDR1 is MNHEY, CDR2 SVGEGT. The CDR3 nucleotides are TGTGCCAGCAGCCCAACGTTCGGGGGAGCGGCTGACTATGGCTACACCTTC. It translates to CASSPTFGGAADYGYTF.